This TCR beta chain was profiled in a study of blood T cell repertoires in COVID-19. In the study overall: Specimens from acute and convalescent COVID-19 originated in the United States, Italy and Spain. Sources were T cells, B-cell-depleted T cells, or PBMCs; the material itself was cDNA or gDNA.

CDR3 length equals 15 residues. After removal of 3 bases from V and 8 bases from J, the junction contained 12 bases not matched to a gene. Germline lookup yields CDR1 KGHSH and CDR2 LQKENI. Here immunoSEQ multiplex PCR was the method, and the copy in TCRdb shows in-frame clones only, minus some. In the table there are about 120,000 clones, approximately 83% of which are singletons. The source material was peripheral blood. This receptor was obtained from a woman between 65 and 79 years old with acute or convalescent COVID-19. The chain couples TRBV18 to TRBJ1-2, with 7 bases identical to TRBD1. CDR3 nucleotide sequence: TGTGCCAGCTCACCTTCACCCGGGACAGCTAGCGGCTACACCTTC. Translated, it gives CASSPSPGTASGYTF.